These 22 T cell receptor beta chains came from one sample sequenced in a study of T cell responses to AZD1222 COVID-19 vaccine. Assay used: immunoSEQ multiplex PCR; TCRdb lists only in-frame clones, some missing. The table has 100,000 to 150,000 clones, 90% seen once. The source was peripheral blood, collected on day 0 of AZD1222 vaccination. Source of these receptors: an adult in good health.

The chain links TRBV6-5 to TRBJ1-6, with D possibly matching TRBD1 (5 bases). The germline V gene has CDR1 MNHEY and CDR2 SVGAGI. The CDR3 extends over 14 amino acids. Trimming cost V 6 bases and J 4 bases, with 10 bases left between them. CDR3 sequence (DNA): TGTGCCAGCAGACGGGACTTATATAATTCACCCCTCCACTTT. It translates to CASRRDLYNSPLHF.

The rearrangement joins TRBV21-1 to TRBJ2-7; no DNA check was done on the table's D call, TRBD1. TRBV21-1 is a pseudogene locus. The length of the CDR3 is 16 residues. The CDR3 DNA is TGTGCCAGCAGCAGCCCTCCGGGACAGGGGGGCATTAGGCAGTACTTC. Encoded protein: CASSSPPGQGGIRQYF.

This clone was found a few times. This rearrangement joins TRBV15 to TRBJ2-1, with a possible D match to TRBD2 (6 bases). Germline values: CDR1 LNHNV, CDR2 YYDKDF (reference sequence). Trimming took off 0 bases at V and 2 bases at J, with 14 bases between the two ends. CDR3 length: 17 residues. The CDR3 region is CATSRDEPRGTYNEQFF. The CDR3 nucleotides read TGTGCCACCAGCAGAGATGAGCCTCGGGGGACCTACAATGAGCAGTTCTTC. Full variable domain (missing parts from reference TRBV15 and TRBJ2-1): DAMVIQNPRYQVTQFGKPVTLSCSQTLNHNVMYWYQQKSSQAPKLLFHYYDKDFNNEADTPDNFQSRRPNTSFCFLDIRSPGLGDTAMYLCATSRDEPRGTYNEQFFGPGTRLTVL.

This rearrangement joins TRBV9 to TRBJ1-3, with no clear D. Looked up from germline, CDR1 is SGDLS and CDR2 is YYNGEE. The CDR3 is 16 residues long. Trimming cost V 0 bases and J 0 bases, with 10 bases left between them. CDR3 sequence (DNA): TGTGCCAGCAGCGTAGGGGGTGCCCTCTCTGGAAACACCATATATTTT. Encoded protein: CASSVGGALSGNTIYF.

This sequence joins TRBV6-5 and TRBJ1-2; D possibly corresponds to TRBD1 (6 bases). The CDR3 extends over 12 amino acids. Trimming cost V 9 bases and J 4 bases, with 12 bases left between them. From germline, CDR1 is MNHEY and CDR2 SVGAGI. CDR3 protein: CASPDSPYGYTF. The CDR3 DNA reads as TGTGCCAGTCCGGACAGCCCCTATGGCTACACCTTC.

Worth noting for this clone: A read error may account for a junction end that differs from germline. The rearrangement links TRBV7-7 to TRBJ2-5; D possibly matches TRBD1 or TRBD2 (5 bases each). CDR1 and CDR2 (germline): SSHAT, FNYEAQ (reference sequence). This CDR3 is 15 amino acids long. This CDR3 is CASSSVSGHQETQYF. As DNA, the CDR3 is TGTGCTAGCAGCTCCGTTTCGGGACACCAAGAGACCCAGTACTTC.

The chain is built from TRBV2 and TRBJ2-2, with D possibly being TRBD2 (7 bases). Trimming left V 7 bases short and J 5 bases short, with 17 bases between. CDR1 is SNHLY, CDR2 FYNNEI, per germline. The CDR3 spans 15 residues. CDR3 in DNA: TGTGCCAGCAAAGGGACGGGGGGCCATACCGGGGAGCTGTTTTTT. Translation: CASKGTGGHTGELFF.

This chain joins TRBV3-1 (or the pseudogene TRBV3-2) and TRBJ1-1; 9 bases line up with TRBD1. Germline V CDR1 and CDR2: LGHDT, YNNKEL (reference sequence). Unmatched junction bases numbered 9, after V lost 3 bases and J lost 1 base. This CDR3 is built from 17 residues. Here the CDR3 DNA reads TGTGCCAGCAGCCATAGGACAGGGGCGTATTGGAACACTGAAGCTTTCTTT. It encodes CASSHRTGAYWNTEAFF.

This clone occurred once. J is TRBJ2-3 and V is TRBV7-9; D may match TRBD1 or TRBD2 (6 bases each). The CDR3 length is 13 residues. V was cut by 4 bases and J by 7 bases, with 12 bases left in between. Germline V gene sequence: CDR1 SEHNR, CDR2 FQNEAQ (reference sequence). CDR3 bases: TGTGCCAGCAGCTCCGGGGGCTCGAATACGCAGTATTTT. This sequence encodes CASSSGGSNTQYF.

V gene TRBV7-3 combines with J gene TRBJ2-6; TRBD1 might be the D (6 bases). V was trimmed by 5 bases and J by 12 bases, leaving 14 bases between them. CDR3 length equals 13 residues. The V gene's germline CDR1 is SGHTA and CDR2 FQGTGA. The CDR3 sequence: CASSPGTTGVLTF. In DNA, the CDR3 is TGTGCCAGCAGCCCGGGGACAACCGGCGTCCTGACTTTC.

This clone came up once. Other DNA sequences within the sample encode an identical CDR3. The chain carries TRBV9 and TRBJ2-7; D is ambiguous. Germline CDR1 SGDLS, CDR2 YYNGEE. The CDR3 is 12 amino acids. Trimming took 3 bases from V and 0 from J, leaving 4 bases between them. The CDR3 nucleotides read TGTGCCAGCAGCGGCAGCTCCTACGAGCAGTACTTC. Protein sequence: CASSGSSYEQYF.

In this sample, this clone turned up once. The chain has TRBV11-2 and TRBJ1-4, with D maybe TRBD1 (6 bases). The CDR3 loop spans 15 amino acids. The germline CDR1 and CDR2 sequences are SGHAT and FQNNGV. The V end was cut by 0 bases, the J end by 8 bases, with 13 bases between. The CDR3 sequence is CASSLDYIGTEKLFF. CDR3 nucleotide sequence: TGTGCCAGCAGCTTAGATTATATCGGGACAGAAAAACTGTTTTTT.

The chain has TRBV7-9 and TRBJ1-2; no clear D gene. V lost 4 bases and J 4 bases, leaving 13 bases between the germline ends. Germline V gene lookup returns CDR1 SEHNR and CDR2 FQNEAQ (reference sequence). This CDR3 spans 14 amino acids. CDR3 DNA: TGTGCCAGCAGCTCCCCGGGCCGAGGCTATGGCTACACCTTC. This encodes CASSSPGRGYGYTF.

As DNA, the CDR3 is TGTGCCAGCAGCTTAACCCGACAGGGGGCGAATATGGAGACCCAGTACTTC. This translates into CASSLTRQGANMETQYF. The chain recombines TRBV7-9 with TRBJ2-5, with 10 positions matching TRBD1. Germline V CDR1 and CDR2: SEHNR, FQNEAQ (reference sequence). This CDR3 is built from 17 residues. J gave up 5 bases and V 2 bases, and 11 bases lay outside the gene matches.

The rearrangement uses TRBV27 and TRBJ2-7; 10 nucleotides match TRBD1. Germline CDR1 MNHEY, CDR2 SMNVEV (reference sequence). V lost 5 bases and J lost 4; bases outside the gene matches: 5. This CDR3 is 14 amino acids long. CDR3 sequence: CASSDRGQLYEQYF. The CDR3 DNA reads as TGTGCCAGCAGTGACAGGGGGCAGCTTTACGAGCAGTACTTC.

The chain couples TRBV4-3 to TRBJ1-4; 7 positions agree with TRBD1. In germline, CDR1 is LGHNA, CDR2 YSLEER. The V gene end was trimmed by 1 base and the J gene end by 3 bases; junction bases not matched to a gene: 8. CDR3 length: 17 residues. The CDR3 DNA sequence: TGCGCCAGCAGCCAAGGATCCTCAGGGGGTCCTAATGAAAAACTGTTTTTT. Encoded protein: CASSQGSSGGPNEKLFF.

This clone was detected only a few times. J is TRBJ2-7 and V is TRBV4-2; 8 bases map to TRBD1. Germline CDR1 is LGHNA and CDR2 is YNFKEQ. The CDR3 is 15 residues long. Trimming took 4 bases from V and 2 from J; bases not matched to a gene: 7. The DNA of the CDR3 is TGTGCCAGCAGCCCAGGACAGGGCGATCCCTACGAGCAGTACTTC. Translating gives CASSPGQGDPYEQYF.

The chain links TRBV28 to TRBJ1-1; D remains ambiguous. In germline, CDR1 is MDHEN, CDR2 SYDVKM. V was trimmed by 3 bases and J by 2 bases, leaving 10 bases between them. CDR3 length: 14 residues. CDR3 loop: CASSFPDRNTEAFF. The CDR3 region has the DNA TGTGCCAGCAGTTTCCCCGATAGAAACACTGAAGCTTTCTTT.

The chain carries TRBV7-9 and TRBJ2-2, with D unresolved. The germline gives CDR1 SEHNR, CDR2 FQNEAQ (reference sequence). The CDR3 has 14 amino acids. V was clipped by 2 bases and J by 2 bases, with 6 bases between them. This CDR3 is CASSLTTNTGELFF. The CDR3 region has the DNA TGTGCCAGCAGCTTAACCACTAACACCGGGGAGCTGTTTTTT.

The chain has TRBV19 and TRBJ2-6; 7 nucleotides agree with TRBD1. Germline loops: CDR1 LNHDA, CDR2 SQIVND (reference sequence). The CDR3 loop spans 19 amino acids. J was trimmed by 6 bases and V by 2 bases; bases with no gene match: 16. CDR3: CASSIIFGTEVETANVLTF. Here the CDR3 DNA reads TGTGCCAGTAGTATAATTTTCGGGACAGAAGTTGAAACGGCCAACGTCCTGACTTTC.

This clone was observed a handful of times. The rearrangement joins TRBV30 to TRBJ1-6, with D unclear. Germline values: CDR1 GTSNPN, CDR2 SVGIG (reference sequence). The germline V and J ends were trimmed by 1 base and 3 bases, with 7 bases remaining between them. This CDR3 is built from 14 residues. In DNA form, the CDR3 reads TGTGCCTGGAGTGAGGATCGCTATAATTCACCCCTCCACTTT. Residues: CAWSEDRYNSPLHF.

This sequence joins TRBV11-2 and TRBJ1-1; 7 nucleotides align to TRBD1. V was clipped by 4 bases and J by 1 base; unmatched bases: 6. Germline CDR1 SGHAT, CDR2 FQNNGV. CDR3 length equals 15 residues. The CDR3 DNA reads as TGTGCCAGCAGCTATAATCCAGGGGGGAACACTGAAGCTTTCTTT. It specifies CASSYNPGGNTEAFF. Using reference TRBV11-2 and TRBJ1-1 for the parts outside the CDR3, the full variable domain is EAGVAQSPRYKIIEKRQSVAFWCNPISGHATLYWYQQILGQGPKLLIQFQNNGVVDDSQLPKDRFSAERLKGVDSTLKIQPAKLEDSAVYLCASSYNPGGNTEAFFGQGTRLTVV.